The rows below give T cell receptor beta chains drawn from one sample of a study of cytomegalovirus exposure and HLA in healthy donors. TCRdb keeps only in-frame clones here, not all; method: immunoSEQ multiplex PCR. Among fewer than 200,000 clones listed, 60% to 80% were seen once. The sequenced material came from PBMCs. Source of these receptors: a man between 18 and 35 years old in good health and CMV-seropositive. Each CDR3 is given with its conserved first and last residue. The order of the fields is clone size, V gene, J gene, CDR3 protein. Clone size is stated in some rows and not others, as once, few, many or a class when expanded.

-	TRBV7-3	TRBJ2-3	CASSLTSGYTDTQYF
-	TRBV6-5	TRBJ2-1	CASSSRPSAYNEQFF
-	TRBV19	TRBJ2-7	CASSRRSAYEQYF
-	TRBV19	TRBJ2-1	CASSSLALTYNEQFF
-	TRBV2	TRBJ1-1	CASSEQGENTEAFF
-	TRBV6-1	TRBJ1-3	CASKVLGDSGNTIYF
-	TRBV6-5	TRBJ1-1	CASSLQGAQAEAFF
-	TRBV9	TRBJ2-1	CASSVGPAGGDNEQFF
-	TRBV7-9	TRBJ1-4	CASSFTGEATNEKLFF
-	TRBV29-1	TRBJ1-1	CSTRDQLETEAFF
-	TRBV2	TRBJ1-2	CASRPGSAGSYGYTF
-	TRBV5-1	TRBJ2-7	CASSLGLAGAYEQYF
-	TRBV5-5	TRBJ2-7	CASSSPESGRPYEQYF
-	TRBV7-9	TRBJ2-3	CSSSPPGQGTYTQYF
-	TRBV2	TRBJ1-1	CASSENYYTEAFF
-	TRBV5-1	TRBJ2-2	CASSLGQHTGELFF
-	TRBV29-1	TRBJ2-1	CSGSTSGFLVSSYNEQFF
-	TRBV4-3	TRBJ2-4	CASSQVFGGSAKNIQYF
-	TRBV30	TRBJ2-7	CAWRLAPYEQYF
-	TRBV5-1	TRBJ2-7	CASSLERTNSYEQYF
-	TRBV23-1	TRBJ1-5	CASSQSAGYQPQHF
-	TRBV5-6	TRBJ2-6	CASSPGYGSGANVLTF
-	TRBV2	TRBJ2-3	CASGLTSFTDTQYF
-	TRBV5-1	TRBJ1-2	CASSFKAEANYGYTF
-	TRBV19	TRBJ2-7	CASSPAGTGRYEQYF
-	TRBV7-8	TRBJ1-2	CASSRGGENYGYTF
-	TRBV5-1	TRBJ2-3	CASSLERGPTDTQYF
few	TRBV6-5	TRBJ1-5	CASSYSAGYGQPQHF
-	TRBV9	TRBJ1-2	CASSGPGVGGYTF
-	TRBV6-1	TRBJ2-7	CASSSRYSSYEQYF
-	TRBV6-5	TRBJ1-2	CASSRSRREVGYTF
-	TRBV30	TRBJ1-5	CAWGYRESQPQHF
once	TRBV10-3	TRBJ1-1	CAIRDILYRPEAFF
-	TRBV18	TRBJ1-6	CASSPTGTGGSPLHF
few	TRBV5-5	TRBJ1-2	CASSGKTALLGGYTF
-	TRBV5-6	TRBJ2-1	CASSFDWETNEQFF
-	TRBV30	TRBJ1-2	CACDIPGYTF
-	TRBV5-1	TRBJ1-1	CASSFGQAEAFF
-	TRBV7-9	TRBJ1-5	CASETGVSNQPQHF
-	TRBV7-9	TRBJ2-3	CASSLWGSGRIDTQYF
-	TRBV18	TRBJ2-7	CASSPGLAGPYEQYF
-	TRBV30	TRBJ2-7	CASRWGGNSYEQYF
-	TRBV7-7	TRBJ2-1	CASSLGDYPVGEQFF
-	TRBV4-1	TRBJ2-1	CASSHVRGQGLRNNEQFF
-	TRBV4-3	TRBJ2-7	CASSQSAHSGDYEQYF
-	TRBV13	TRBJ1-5	CASSLASSNQPQHF
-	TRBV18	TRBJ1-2	CASSPDRTYGYTF
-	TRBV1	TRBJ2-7	CTSSRAGTGSRGGFLKGVYEQYF
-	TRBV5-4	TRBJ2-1	CASSLQASYNEQFF
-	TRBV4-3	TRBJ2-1	CASSHERGTFREQFF
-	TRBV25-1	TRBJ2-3	CATMTGSTDTQYF
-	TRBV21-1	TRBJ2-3	CANPWGGSTDTQYF
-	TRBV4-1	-	CASSQESVVLTDYEQYF